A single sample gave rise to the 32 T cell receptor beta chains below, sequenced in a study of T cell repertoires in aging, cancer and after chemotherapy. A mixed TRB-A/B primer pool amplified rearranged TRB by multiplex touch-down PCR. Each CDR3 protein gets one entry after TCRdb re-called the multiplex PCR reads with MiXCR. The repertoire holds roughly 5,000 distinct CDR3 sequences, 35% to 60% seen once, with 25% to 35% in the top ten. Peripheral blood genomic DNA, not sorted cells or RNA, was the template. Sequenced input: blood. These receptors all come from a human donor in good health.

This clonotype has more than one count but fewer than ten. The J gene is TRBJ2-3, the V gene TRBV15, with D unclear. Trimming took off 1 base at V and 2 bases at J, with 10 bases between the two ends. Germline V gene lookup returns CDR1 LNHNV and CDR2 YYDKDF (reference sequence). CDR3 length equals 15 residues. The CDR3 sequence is CATSRAQLYTDTQYF. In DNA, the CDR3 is TGTGCCACCAGCAGAGCACAGCTTTACACAGATACGCAGTATTTT. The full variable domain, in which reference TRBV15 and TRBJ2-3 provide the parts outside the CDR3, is DAMVIQNPRYQVTQFGKPVTLSCSQTLNHNVMYWYQQKSSQAPKLLFHYYDKDFNNEADTPDNFQSRRPNTSFCFLDIRSPGLGDTAMYLCATSRAQLYTDTQYFGPGTRLTVL.

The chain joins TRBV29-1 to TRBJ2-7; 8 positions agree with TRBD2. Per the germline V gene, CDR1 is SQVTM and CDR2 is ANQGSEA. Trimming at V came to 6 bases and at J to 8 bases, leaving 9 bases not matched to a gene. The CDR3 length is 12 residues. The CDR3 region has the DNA TGCAGCGTCCACACGGGGGGGGCAAAGCAGTACTTC. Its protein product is CSVHTGGAKQYF.

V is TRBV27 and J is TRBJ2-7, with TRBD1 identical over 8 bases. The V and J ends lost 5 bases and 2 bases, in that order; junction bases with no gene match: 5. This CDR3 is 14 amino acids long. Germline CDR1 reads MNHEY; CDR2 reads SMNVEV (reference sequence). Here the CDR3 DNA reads TGTGCCAGCAGTCTATTACAGGGGGCCTACGAGCAGTACTTC. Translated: CASSLLQGAYEQYF.

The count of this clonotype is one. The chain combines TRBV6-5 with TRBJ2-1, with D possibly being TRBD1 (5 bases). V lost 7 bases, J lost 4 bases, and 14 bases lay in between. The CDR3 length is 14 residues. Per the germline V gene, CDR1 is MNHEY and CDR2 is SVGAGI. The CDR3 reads CASTRGSGYNEQFF. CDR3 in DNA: TGTGCCAGCACTAGGGGTTCCGGTTACAATGAGCAGTTCTTC.

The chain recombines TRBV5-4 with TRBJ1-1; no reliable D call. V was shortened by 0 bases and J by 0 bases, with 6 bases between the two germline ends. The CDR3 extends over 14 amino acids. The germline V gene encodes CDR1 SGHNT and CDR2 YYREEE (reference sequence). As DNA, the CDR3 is TGTGCCAGCAGCTTGGCAGCAATGAACACTGAAGCTTTCTTT. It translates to CASSLAAMNTEAFF. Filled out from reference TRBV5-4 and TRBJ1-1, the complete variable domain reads ETGVTQSPTHLIKTRGQQVTLRCSSQSGHNTVSWYQQALGQGPQFIFQYYREEENGRGNFPPRFSGLQFPNYSSELNVNALELDDSALYLCASSLAAMNTEAFFGQGTRLTVV.

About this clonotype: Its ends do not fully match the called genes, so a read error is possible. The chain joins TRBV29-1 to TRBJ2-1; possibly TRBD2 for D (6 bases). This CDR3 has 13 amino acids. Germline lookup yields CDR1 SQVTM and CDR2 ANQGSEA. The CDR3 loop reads CSGGESSYDEQFF. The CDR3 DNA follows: TGCAGCGGGGGGGAGAGCTCCTACGATGAGCAGTTCTTC.

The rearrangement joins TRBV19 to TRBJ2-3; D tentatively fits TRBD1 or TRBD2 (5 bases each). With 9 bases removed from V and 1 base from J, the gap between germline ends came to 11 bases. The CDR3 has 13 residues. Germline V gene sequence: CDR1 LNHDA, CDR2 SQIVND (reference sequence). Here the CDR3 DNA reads TGTGCCAGCAAAGGGACCGGCACAGATACGCAGTATTTT. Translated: CASKGTGTDTQYF.

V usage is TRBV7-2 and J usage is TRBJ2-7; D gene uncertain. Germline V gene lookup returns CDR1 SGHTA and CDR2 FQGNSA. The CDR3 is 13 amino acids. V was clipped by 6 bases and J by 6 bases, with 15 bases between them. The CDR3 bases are TGTGCCAGCAGTGACTGGGCGGCGGCCGAGCAGTACTTC. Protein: CASSDWAAAEQYF.

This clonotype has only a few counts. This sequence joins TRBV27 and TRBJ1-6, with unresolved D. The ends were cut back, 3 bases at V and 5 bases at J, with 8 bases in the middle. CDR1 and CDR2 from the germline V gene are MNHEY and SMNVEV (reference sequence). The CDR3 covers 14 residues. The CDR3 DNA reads TGTGCCAGCAGTTTTGGGTCCAATAATTCACCCCTCCACTTT. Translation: CASSFGSNNSPLHF.

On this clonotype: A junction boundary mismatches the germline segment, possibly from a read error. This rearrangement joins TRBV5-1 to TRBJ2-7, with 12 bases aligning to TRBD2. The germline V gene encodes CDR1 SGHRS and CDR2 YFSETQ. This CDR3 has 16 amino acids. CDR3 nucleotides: TGTGCCAGCAGCTTAGCCAGGACTAGCGGGATCTACGAGCAGTACTTC. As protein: CASSLARTSGIYEQYF.

CDR3 sequence (DNA): TGCAGTGCTAGTTCGGGAGCCGCTAACTATGGCTACACCTTC. Protein product: CSASSGAANYGYTF. The chain carries TRBV20-1 and TRBJ1-2; D gene uncertain. Germline-derived CDR1 and CDR2 are DFQATT and SNEGSKA (reference sequence). This CDR3 is 14 amino acids long. The V end lost 3 bases, the J end lost 0 bases, and 11 bases lay between the germline ends.

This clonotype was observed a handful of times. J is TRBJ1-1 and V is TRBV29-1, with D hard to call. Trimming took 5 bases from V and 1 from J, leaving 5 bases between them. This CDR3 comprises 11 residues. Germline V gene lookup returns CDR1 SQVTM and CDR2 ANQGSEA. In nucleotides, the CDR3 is TGCAGCGTTACCGAGAACACTGAAGCTTTCTTT. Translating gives CSVTENTEAFF.

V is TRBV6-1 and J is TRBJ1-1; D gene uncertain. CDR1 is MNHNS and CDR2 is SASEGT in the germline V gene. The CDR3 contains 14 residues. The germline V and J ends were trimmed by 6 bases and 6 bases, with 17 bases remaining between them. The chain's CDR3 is CASSYETRRSEAFF. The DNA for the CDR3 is TGTGCCAGCAGCTACGAGACAAGAAGGTCTGAAGCTTTCTTT.

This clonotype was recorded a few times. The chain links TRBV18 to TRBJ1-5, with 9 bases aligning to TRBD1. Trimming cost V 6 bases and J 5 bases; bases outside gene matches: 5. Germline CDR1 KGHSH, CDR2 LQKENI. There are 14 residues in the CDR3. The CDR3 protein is CASSGTGRDQPQHF. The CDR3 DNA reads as TGTGCCAGCTCCGGGACAGGGCGGGATCAGCCCCAGCATTTT. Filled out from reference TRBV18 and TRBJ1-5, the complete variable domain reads NAGVMQNPRHLVRRRGQEARLRCSPMKGHSHVYWYRQLPEEGLKFMVYLQKENIIDESGMPKERFSAEFPKEGPSILRIQQVVRGDSAAYFCASSGTGRDQPQHFGDGTRLSIL.

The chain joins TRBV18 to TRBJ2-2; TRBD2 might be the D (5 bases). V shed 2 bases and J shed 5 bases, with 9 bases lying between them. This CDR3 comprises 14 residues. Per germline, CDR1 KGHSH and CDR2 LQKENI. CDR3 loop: CASSPSGITGELFF. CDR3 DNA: TGTGCCAGCTCACCAAGCGGCATTACCGGGGAGCTGTTTTTT.

CDR3 amino acids: CASSLKSRVGNEQFF. The CDR3 DNA is TGTGCCAGCAGTTTGAAATCGCGGGTCGGCAATGAGCAGTTCTTC. V usage is TRBV27 and J usage is TRBJ2-1, with TRBD2 as a possible D gene (5 bases). Germline V CDR1 and CDR2: MNHEY, SMNVEV (reference sequence). V lost 3 bases and J lost 6, with 15 bases in between. The CDR3 has 15 residues.

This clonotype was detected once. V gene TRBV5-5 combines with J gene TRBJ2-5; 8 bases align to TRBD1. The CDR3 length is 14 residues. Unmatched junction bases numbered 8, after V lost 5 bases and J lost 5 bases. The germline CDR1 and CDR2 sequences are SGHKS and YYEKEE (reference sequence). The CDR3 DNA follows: TGTGCCAGCAGTACAGGGGGTCCGGCGGAGACCCAGTACTTC. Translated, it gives CASSTGGPAETQYF.

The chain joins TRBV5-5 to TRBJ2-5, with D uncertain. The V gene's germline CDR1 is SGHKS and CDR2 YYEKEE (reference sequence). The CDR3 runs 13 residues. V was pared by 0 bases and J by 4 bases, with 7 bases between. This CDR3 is CASSLAAPETQYF. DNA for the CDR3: TGTGCCAGCAGCTTGGCGGCGCCAGAGACCCAGTACTTC.

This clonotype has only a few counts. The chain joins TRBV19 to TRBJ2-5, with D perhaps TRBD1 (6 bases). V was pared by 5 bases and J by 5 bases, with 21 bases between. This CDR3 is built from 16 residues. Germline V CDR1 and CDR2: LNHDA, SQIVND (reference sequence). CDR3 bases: TGTGCCAGTAGTTGGGGACAACCTATCAGGGGTGAGACCCAGTACTTC. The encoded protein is CASSWGQPIRGETQYF.

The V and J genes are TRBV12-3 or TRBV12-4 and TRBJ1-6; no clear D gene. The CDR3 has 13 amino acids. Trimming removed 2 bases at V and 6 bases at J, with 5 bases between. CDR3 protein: CASSLSANSPLHF. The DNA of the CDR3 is TGTGCCAGCAGTTTATCAGCTAATTCACCCCTCCACTTT.

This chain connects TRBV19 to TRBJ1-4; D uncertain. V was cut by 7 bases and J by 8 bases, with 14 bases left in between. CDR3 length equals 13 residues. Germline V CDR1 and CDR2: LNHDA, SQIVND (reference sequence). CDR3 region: CASKEGSREKLFF. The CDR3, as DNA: TGTGCCAGTAAGGAGGGTTCGCGGGAAAAACTGTTTTTT.

CDR3 in DNA: TGTGCCAGCTCACCAGACAGGGGGACTTATCAGCCCCAGCATTTT. It is translated as CASSPDRGTYQPQHF. The V gene is TRBV18, the J gene TRBJ1-5; 9 nucleotides match TRBD1. V shed 2 bases and J 5 bases; nucleotides not matched to a gene: 4. The germline V gene has CDR1 KGHSH and CDR2 LQKENI. The CDR3 has 15 residues.

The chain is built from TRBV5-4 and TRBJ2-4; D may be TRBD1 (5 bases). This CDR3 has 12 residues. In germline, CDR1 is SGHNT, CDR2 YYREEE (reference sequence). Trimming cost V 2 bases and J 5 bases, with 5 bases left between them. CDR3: CASSLGENIQYF. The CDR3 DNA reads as TGTGCCAGCAGCTTAGGGGAAAACATTCAGTACTTC.

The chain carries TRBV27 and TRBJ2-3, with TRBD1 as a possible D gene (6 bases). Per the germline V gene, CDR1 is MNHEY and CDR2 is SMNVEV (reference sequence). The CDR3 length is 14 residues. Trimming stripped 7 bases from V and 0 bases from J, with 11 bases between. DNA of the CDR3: TGTGCCAGCACGCCGGACAGAAGCACAGATACGCAGTATTTT. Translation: CASTPDRSTDTQYF.

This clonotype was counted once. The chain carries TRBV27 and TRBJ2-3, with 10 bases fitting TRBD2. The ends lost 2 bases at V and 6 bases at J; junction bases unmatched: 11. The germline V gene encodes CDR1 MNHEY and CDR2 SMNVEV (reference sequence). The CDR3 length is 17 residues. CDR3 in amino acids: CASSLGALAGAGDTQYF. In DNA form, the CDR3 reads TGTGCCAGCAGTTTAGGGGCCCTAGCGGGAGCGGGGGATACGCAGTATTTT.

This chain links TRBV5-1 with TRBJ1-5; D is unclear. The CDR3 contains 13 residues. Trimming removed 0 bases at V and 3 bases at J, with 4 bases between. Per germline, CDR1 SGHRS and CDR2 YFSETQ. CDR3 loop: CASSLENNQPQHF. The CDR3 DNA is TGCGCCAGCAGCTTGGAGAACAATCAGCCCCAGCATTTT.

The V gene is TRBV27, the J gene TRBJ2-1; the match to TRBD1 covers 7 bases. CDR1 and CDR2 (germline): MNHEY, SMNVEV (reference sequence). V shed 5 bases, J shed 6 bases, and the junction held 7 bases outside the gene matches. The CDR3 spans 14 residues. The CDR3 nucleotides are TGTGCCAGCAGTCTAGGGACAGTGAGCAATGAGCAGTTCTTC. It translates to CASSLGTVSNEQFF.

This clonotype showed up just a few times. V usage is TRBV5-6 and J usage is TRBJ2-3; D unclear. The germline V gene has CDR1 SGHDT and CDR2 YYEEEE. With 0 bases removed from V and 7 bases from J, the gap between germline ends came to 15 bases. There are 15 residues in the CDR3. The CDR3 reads CASSLVGQPGHTQYF. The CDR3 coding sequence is TGTGCCAGCAGCTTGGTGGGCCAACCTGGGCATACGCAGTATTTT.

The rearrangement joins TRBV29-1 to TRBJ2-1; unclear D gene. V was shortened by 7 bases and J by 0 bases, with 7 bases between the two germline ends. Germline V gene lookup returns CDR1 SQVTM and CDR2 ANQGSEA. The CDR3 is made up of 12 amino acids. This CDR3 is CSGVLSYNEQFF. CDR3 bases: TGCAGCGGGGTGCTCTCCTACAATGAGCAGTTCTTC.

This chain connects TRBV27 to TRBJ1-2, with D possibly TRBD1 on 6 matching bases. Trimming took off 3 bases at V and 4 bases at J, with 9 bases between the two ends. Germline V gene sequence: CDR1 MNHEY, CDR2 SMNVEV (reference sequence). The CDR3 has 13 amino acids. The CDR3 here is CASSLGGSYGYTF. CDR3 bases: TGTGCCAGCAGTTTGGGGGGCAGCTATGGCTACACCTTC.

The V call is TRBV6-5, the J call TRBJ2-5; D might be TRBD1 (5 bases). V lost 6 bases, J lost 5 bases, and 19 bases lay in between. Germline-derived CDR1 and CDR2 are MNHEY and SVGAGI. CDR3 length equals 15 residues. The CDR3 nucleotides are TGTGCCAGCAGCGTAGGAGCCAGGGCCCAGGAGACCCAGTACTTC. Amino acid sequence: CASSVGARAQETQYF.

DNA of the CDR3: TGTGCCAGCAGTTCGGGACAGGGAGTAGTTGGCACAGATACGCAGTATTTT. It codes for CASSSGQGVVGTDTQYF. V usage is TRBV27 and J usage is TRBJ2-3; 9 positions agree with TRBD1. This CDR3 contains 17 residues. Germline assignment: CDR1 MNHEY and CDR2 SMNVEV (reference sequence). V lost 4 bases and J lost 1; bases outside the gene matches: 9.